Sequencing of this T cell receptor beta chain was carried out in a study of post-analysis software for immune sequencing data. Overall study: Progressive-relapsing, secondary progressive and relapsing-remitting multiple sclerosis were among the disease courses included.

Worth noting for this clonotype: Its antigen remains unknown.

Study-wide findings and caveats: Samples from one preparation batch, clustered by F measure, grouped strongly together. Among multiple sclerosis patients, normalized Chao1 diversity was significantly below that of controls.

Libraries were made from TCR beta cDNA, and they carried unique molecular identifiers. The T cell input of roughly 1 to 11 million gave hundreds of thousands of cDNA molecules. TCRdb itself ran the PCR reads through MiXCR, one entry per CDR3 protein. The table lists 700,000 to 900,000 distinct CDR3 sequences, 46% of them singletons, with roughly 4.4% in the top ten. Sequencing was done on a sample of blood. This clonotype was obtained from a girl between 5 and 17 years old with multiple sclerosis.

DNA for the CDR3: TGTGCCAGCAGCCTCACCGGGAGCGGAGATACGCAGTATTTT. Translated, it gives CASSLTGSGDTQYF. This sequence joins TRBV3-1 and TRBJ2-3, with TRBD2 as a possible D gene (6 bases). CDR3 size: 14 residues. Germline V gene sequence: CDR1 LGHDT, CDR2 YNNKEL (reference sequence). Trimming removed 4 bases at V and 5 bases at J, with 13 bases between.